Below, 13 T cell receptor beta chains from the same sample are listed, as sequenced in a study of blood T cell repertoires in COVID-19. Method: immunoSEQ multiplex PCR; TCRdb's copy keeps in-frame clones and lacks some. The repertoire has a few hundred thousand clones, about nine tenths of them found once; the top ten carry 3.5% to 5%. The sequenced sample was peripheral blood. Receptor source: a man in his fifties or sixties with acute or convalescent COVID-19.

The rearrangement uses TRBV5-1 and TRBJ1-5; TRBD1 agrees at 8 bases. V lost 4 bases to trimming and J lost 0 bases; unmatched junction nucleotides: 6. There are 16 residues in the CDR3. Germline CDR1 is SGHRS and CDR2 is YFSETQ. CDR3 sequence reads: CASSPGQGYSNQPQHF. The CDR3 DNA reads as TGCGCCAGCAGCCCAGGACAGGGTTATAGCAATCAGCCCCAGCATTTT.

This sequence joins TRBV7-2 and TRBJ1-1, with D perhaps matching TRBD1 (5 bases). Germline V CDR1 and CDR2: SGHTA, FQGNSA. Trimming removed 6 bases from V and 9 bases from J, with 20 bases in between. CDR3 length: 14 residues. The CDR3, as DNA: TGTGCCAGCAGTCTTGGGGGGGTCCCGGGCCAAGCTTTCTTT. It encodes CASSLGGVPGQAFF.

This chain joins TRBV7-9 and TRBJ1-6; TRBD1 matches at 8 bases. The junction had 7 bases not matched to a gene; V was cut back by 3 bases and J by 0 bases. CDR1 is SEHNR, CDR2 FQNEAQ, per germline (reference sequence). CDR3 length: 18 residues. The CDR3 DNA reads as TGTGCCAGCAGCTTGACAGGGGCTATTAGCTCCTATAATTCACCCCTCCACTTT. It codes for CASSLTGAISSYNSPLHF.

This clone occurred once. The chain carries TRBV6-1 and TRBJ2-7; possibly TRBD2 for D (6 bases). CDR1 MNHNS and CDR2 SASEGT come from the germline V gene. V was pared by 3 bases and J by 1 base, with 10 bases between. The CDR3 loop spans 14 amino acids. The CDR3 DNA is TGTGCCAGCAGTGATCCAGGGAGGTCCTACGAGCAGTACTTC. This translates into CASSDPGRSYEQYF.

The V call is TRBV10-2, the J call TRBJ1-5; 7 positions match TRBD1. The CDR3 covers 13 residues. V was pared by 5 bases and J by 9 bases, with 7 bases of the junction left unmatched. CDR1 is WSHSY and CDR2 is SAAADI in the germline V gene. This chain's CDR3 is CASSRQGSGPQHF. The CDR3 DNA reads TGCGCCAGCAGTCGACAGGGCAGCGGGCCCCAGCATTTT.

The rearrangement uses TRBV6-6 and TRBJ1-1; perhaps TRBD1 as D (6 bases). Germline CDR1 is MNHNY and CDR2 is SVGAGI (reference sequence). CDR3 length: 13 amino acids. The V end lost 6 bases, the J end lost 4 bases, and 12 bases lay between the germline ends. The CDR3 loop is CASSRGVGTEAFF. Here the CDR3 DNA reads TGTGCCAGCAGCAGGGGAGTAGGCACTGAAGCTTTCTTT.

J is TRBJ2-1 and V is TRBV29-1, with no clear D. In germline, CDR1 is SQVTM, CDR2 ANQGSEA. Trimming pared 6 bases from V and 12 bases from J, leaving 15 bases between. The CDR3 runs to 11 residues. The CDR3 nucleotides read TGCAGCGTGCCCCAAAAAAGAGTGCAGTTCTTC. Translating gives CSVPQKRVQFF.

The chain combines TRBV9 with TRBJ1-2; possible D gene TRBD1, 6 bases. The V gene lost 6 bases and the J gene lost 4 bases, with 16 bases spanning the gap. The CDR3 loop spans 14 amino acids. Germline CDR1 reads SGDLS; CDR2 reads YYNGEE. The chain's CDR3 is CASNNPTGFYGYTF. The CDR3 DNA is TGTGCCAGCAACAATCCCACAGGGTTCTATGGCTACACCTTC.

This clone was recorded a few times. The J gene is TRBJ2-7, the V gene TRBV7-9; TRBD2 matches 8 bases. The junction had 6 bases not matched to a gene; V was cut back by 5 bases and J by 0 bases. CDR1 is SEHNR, CDR2 FQNEAQ, per germline (reference sequence). This CDR3 is 15 amino acids long. The CDR3 is CASSLPGGTSYEQYF. As DNA, the CDR3 is TGTGCCAGCAGCCTCCCGGGGGGGACCTCCTACGAGCAGTACTTC.

This chain links TRBV2 with TRBJ1-3; D perhaps matches TRBD1 (6 bases). Trimming cost V 4 bases and J 1 base, with 8 bases left between them. The CDR3 extends over 14 amino acids. CDR1 and CDR2 from the germline V gene are SNHLY and FYNNEI. Here the CDR3 reads CASSVDRSGNTIYF. Written as DNA, the CDR3 is TGTGCCAGCAGTGTTGACAGGTCTGGAAACACCATATATTTT.

This chain uses TRBV28 with TRBJ2-3, with TRBD1 as a possible D gene (6 bases). The germline CDR1 and CDR2 sequences are MDHEN and SYDVKM. V was shortened by 4 bases and J by 1 base, with 9 bases between the two germline ends. The CDR3 is made up of 14 amino acids. The CDR3 loop reads CASSSRTGTDTQYF. Here the CDR3 DNA reads TGTGCCAGCAGTTCGAGGACAGGCACAGATACGCAGTATTTT.

This clone was picked up a small number of times. The chain combines TRBV6-2 or TRBV6-3 with TRBJ1-2; 11 nucleotides align to TRBD1. V shed 4 bases, J shed 4 bases, and the junction held 5 bases outside the gene matches. The germline gives CDR1 MNHEY, CDR2 SVGEGT. This CDR3 is 15 amino acids long. The CDR3 DNA reads TGTGCCAGCAGTTCAACCGGGACAGGGGGCTATGGCTACACCTTC. Translation: CASSSTGTGGYGYTF.

This chain uses TRBV4-1 with TRBJ1-1; maybe TRBD1 (5 bases). The CDR3 covers 16 residues. V lost 0 bases, J lost 1 base, and 12 bases lay in between. Germline V gene data show CDR1 as MGHRA and CDR2 as YSYEKL. For the CDR3, the DNA is TGCGCCAGCAGCCAAGATCATCAAGGGGCGAACACTGAAGCTTTCTTT. As protein: CASSQDHQGANTEAFF.